This is a list of T cell receptor beta chains from one sample in a study of blood T cell repertoires in COVID-19. Sequencing was performed with immunoSEQ multiplex PCR; in TCRdb, only in-frame clones are kept and a portion is missing. Of 210,000 or so clones listed, 84% are singletons. The sequenced material came from peripheral blood. The receptors stem from an elderly woman with active or convalescent COVID-19. Each CDR3 is given with its conserved first and last residue. The D gene is left open where the match is weak. Only some rows state a clone size, as once, few, many or a class for expanded clones.

v_call	clone_size	j_call	d_call	cdr3_aa	cdr3_nt
TRBV7-3	NA	TRBJ1-1	NA	CASSPSQGSTEAFF	TGTGCCAGCAGCCCAAGCCAGGGAAGCACTGAAGCTTTCTTT
TRBV14	NA	TRBJ1-2	NA	CASSQVNGGSSAGGYTF	TGTGCCAGCAGCCAAGTCAACGGGGGTTCATCTGCCGGCGGCTACACCTTC
TRBV7-8	NA	TRBJ2-3	TRBD2	CASSLRPRPGLASSSTDTQYF	TGTGCCAGCAGCTTAAGGCCAAGACCGGGACTAGCGAGCTCTAGCACAGATACGCAGTATTTT
TRBV6-1	once	TRBJ1-5	TRBD1	CASSDGQGAYQPQHF	TGTGCCAGCAGTGACGGACAGGGAGCGTATCAGCCCCAGCATTTT
TRBV12-3/TRBV12-4	NA	TRBJ1-5	NA	CASRSTGNQPQHF	TGTGCCAGCAGGTCCACAGGGAATCAGCCCCAGCATTTT
TRBV5-1	NA	TRBJ1-5	NA	CASSSGTGSSPQHF	TGCGCCAGCAGCTCGGGAACAGGGTCTTCGCCCCAGCATTTT
TRBV11-3	NA	TRBJ2-7	NA	CASNGAGHEQYF	TGTGCCAGCAATGGGGCCGGACACGAGCAGTACTTC
TRBV25-1	few	TRBJ2-3	NA	CASTWRDTQYF	TGTGCCAGCACCTGGCGGGATACGCAGTATTTT
TRBV28	NA	TRBJ1-2	NA	CASSFGANYGYTF	TGTGCCAGCAGTTTTGGAGCTAACTATGGCTACACCTTC
TRBV5-5	NA	TRBJ1-5	NA	CASSVGAGWGGNQPQHF	TGTGCCAGCAGCGTTGGAGCGGGATGGGGTGGCAATCAGCCCCAGCATTTT
TRBV29-1	NA	TRBJ1-1	TRBD1	CSVHRGLGTEAFF	TGCAGCGTCCACAGGGGATTGGGGACTGAAGCTTTCTTT
TRBV30	once	TRBJ1-6	TRBD1	CARKQGPSNNSPLHF	TGTGCCAGGAAACAGGGGCCCTCAAATAATTCACCCCTCCACTTT
TRBV5-4	NA	TRBJ2-7	NA	CASRTTGTGSYEQYF	TGTGCCAGCAGAACAACCGGGACTGGCTCCTACGAGCAGTACTTC
TRBV29-1	NA	TRBJ2-1	NA	CSVANNEQFF	TGCAGCGTTGCTAACAATGAGCAGTTCTTC
TRBV28	NA	TRBJ1-1	TRBD1	CASSSGQGQTEAFF	TGTGCCAGCAGTTCTGGACAGGGCCAGACTGAAGCTTTCTTT
TRBV6-2/TRBV6-3	NA	TRBJ2-7	TRBD2	CASSYAGLAGGLAGEQYF	TGTGCCAGCAGTTATGCGGGACTAGCGGGAGGGCTCGCCGGGGAGCAGTACTTC
TRBV7-3	NA	TRBJ2-1	TRBD2	CASSLDSGGYNEQFF	TGTGCCAGCAGCTTAGACAGCGGGGGATACAATGAGCAGTTCTTC
TRBV29-1	NA	TRBJ1-2	TRBD1	CSAGQANGYTF	TGCAGCGCGGGACAGGCAAATGGCTACACCTTC
TRBV2	once	TRBJ2-2	NA	CASSKLSNTGELFF	TGTGCCAGCAGTAAACTTTCTAACACCGGGGAGCTGTTTTTT
TRBV7-9	once	TRBJ1-3	NA	CASSLVFQGGKLDGNTIYF	TGTGCCAGCAGCTTAGTATTCCAGGGTGGGAAACTGGATGGAAACACCATATATTTT
TRBV7-2	NA	TRBJ2-1	TRBD2	CASSFTSGGASEQFF	TGTGCCAGCAGCTTCACTAGCGGGGGGGCGAGTGAGCAGTTCTTC
TRBV29-1	NA	TRBJ1-1	NA	CSASYTLNTEAFF	TGCAGCGCCTCGTATACTTTAAACACTGAAGCTTTCTTT
TRBV18	NA	TRBJ2-5	TRBD2	CASSPPGTVRGAQYF	TGTGCCAGCTCACCACCCGGAACAGTCCGGGGGGCCCAGTACTTC
TRBV28	NA	TRBJ1-2	NA	CASSPSGLSVYGYTF	TGTGCCAGCAGTCCCTCTGGGCTTTCAGTCTATGGCTACACCTTC
TRBV5-6	many	TRBJ2-2	TRBD1	CASSLDRGLRGTGELFF	TGTGCCAGCAGCCTGGACAGGGGTCTACGAGGCACCGGGGAGCTGTTTTTT
TRBV6-5	once	TRBJ1-1	TRBD1	CASSYGTVEAFF	TGTGCCAGCAGTTACGGGACAGTTGAAGCTTTCTTT
TRBV5-1	NA	TRBJ2-5	TRBD2	CASSLTSGGAKETQYF	TGCGCCAGCAGCTTGACTAGCGGGGGCGCAAAAGAGACCCAGTACTTC
TRBV9	NA	TRBJ1-4	TRBD1	CASSASPGTGGLFF	TGTGCCAGCAGCGCGTCTCCAGGGACAGGCGGACTGTTTTTT